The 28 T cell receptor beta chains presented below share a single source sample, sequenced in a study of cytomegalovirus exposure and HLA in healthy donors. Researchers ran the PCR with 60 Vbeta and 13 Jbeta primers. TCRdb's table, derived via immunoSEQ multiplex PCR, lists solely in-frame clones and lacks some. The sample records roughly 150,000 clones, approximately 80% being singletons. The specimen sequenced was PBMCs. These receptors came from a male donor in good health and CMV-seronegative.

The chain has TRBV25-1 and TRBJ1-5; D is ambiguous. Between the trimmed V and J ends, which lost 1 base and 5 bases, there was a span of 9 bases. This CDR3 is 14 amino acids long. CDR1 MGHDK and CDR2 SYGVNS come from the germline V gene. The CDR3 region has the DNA TGTGCCAGCAGTGAATCTGGCAGATATCAGCCCCAGCATTTT. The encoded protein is CASSESGRYQPQHF.

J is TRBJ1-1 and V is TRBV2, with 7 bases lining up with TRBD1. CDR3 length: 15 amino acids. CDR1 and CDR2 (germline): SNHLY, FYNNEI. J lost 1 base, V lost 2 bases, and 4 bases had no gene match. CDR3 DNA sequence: TGTGCCAGCAGTGAACAGGGGGTGGGGAACACTGAAGCTTTCTTT. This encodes CASSEQGVGNTEAFF. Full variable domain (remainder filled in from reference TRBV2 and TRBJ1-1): EPEVTQTPSHQVTQMGQEVILRCVPISNHLYFYWYRQILGQKVEFLVSFYNNEISEKSEIFDDQFSVERPDGSNFTLKIRSTKLEDSAMYFCASSEQGVGNTEAFFGQGTRLTVV.

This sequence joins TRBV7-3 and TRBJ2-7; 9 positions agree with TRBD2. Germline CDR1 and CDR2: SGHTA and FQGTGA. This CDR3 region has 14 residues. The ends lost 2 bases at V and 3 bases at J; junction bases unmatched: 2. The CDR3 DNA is TGTGCCAGCAGCTTAGCGGGAGGGGACTACGAGCAGTACTTC. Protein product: CASSLAGGDYEQYF.

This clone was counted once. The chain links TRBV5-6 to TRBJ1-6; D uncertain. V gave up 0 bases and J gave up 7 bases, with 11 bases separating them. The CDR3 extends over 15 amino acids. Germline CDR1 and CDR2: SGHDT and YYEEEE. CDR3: CASSLGQASNSPLHF. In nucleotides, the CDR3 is TGTGCCAGCAGCTTGGGGCAGGCCTCCAATTCACCCCTCCACTTT.

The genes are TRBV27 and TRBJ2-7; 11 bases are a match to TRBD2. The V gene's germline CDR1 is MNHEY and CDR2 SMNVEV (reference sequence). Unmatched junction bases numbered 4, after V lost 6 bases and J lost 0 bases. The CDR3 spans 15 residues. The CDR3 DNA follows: TGTGCCAGCAGGGAAACTAGCGGGGGCTCCTACGAGCAGTACTTC. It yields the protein CASRETSGGSYEQYF.

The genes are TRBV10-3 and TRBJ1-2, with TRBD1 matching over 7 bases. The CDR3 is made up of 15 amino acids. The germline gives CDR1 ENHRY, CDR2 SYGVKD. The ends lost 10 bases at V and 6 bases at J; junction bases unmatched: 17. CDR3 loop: CATHAWDDRVNGYTF. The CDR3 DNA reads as TGTGCCACGCACGCCTGGGACGACAGGGTAAATGGCTACACCTTC.

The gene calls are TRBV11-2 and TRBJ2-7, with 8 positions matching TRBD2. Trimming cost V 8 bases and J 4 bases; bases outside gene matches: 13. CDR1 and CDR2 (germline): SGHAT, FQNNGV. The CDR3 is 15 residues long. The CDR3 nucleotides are TGTGCCAGCGGGGGCCTCAAGCGGGAGCTGTACGAGCAGTACTTC. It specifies CASGGLKRELYEQYF.

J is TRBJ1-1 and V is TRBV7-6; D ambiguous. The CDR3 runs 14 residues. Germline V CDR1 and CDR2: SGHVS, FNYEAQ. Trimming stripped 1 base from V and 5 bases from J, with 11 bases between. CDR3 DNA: TGTGCCAGCAGCTTAGGGAGTACCGTGACTGAAGCTTTCTTT. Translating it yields CASSLGSTVTEAFF.

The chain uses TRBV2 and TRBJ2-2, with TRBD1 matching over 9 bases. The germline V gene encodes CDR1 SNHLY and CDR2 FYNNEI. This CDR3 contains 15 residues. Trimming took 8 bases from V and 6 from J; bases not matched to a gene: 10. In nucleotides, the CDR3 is TGTGCCAGCTATCCGGGACAGGGTTGGGCCGGGGAGCTGTTTTTT. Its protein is CASYPGQGWAGELFF.

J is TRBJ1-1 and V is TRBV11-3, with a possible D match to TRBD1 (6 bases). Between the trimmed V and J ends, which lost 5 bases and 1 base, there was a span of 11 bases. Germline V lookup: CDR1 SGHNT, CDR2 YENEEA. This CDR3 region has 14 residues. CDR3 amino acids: CASSTRGANTEAFF. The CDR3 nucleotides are TGTGCCAGCAGCACCCGGGGGGCGAACACTGAAGCTTTCTTT.

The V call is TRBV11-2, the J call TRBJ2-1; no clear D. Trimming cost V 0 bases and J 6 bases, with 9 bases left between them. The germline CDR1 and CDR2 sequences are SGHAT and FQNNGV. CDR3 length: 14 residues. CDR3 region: CASSLEDFLNEQFF. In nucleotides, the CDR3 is TGTGCCAGCAGCTTAGAAGACTTTCTCAATGAGCAGTTCTTC.

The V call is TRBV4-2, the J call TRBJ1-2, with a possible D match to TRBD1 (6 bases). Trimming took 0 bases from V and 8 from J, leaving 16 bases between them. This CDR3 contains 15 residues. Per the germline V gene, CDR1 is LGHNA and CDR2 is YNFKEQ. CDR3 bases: TGTGCCAGCAGCCAAGAGGGACAAAGATCGGGGGGCTACACCTTC. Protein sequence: CASSQEGQRSGGYTF.

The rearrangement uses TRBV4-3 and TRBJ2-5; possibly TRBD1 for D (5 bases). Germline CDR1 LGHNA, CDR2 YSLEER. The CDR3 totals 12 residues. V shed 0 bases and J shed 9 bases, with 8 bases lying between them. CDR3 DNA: TGCGCCAGCAGCCAAGATTTGGGGCCCCAGTACTTC. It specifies CASSQDLGPQYF.

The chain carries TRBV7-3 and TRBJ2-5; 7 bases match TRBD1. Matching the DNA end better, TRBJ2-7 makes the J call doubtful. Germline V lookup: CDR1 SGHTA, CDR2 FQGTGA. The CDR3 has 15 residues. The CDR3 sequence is CASSLYGQEPYEQYF. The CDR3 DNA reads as TGTGCCAGCAGCTTATATGGACAGGAGCCTTACGAGCAGTACTTC.

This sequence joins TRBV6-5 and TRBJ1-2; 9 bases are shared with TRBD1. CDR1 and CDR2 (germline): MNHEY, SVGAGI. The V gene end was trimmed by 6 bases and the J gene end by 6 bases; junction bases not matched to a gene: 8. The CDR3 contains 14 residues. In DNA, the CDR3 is TGTGCCAGCAGCCGAAAGACAGGGGGAAATGGCTACACCTTC. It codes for CASSRKTGGNGYTF.

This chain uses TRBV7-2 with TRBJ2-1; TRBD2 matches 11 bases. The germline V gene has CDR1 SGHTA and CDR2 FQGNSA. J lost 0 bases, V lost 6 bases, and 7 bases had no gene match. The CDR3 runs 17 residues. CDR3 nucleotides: TGTGCCAGCAGACTCACTAGCGGGGGAAACTCCTACAATGAGCAGTTCTTC. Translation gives CASRLTSGGNSYNEQFF.

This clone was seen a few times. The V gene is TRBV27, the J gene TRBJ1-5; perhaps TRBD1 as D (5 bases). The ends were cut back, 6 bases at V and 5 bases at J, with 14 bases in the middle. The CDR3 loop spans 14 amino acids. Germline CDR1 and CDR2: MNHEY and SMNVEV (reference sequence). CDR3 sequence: CASSTGLKDQPQHF. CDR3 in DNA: TGTGCCAGCAGCACAGGTCTAAAGGATCAGCCCCAGCATTTT.

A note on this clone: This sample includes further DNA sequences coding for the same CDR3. CDR3 protein: CASSQNTGELFF. The CDR3 DNA sequence: TGTGCCAGCAGTCAAAACACCGGGGAGCTGTTTTTT. The chain joins TRBV9 to TRBJ2-2; unclear D gene. The germline gives CDR1 SGDLS, CDR2 YYNGEE. Trimming pared 5 bases from V and 2 bases from J, leaving 4 bases between. CDR3 length: 12 residues.

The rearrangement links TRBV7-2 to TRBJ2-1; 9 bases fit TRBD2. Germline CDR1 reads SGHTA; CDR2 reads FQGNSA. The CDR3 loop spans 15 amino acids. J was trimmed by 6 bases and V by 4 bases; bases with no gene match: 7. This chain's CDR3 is CASSSSGGFSNEQFF. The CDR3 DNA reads TGTGCCAGCAGCTCAAGCGGGGGGTTCTCCAATGAGCAGTTCTTC.

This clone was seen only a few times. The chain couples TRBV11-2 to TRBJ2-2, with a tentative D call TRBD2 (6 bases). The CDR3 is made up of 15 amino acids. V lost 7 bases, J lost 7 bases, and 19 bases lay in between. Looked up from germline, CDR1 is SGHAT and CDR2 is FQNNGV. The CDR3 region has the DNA TGTGCCAGCACCCCCCGGGGGTCTTGGGGCGGGGAGCTGTTTTTT. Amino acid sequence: CASTPRGSWGGELFF.

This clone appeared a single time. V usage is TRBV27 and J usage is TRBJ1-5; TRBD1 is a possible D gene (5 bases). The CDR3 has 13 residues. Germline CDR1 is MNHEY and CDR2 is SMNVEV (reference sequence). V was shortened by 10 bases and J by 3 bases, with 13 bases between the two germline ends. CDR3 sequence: CATSRGANQPQHF. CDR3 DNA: TGTGCCACCTCCCGTGGGGCCAATCAGCCCCAGCATTTT.

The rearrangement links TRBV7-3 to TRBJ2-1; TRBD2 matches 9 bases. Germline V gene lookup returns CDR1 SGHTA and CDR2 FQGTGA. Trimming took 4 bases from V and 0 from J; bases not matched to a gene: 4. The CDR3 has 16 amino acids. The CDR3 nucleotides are TGTGCCAGCAGCTCCCGACTAGCGGCCTCCTACAATGAGCAGTTCTTC. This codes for CASSSRLAASYNEQFF. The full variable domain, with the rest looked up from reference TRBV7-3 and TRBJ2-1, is GAGVSQTPSNKVTEKGKYVELRCDPISGHTALYWYRQSLGQGPEFLIYFQGTGAADDSGLPNDRFFAVRPEGSVSTLKIQRTERGDSAVYLCASSSRLAASYNEQFFGPGTRLTVL.

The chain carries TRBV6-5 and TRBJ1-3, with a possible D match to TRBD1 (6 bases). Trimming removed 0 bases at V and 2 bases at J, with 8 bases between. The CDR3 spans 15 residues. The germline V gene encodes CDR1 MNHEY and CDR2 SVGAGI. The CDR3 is CASSYSNRAGNTIYF. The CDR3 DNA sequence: TGTGCCAGCAGTTACTCGAACAGGGCTGGAAACACCATATATTTT.

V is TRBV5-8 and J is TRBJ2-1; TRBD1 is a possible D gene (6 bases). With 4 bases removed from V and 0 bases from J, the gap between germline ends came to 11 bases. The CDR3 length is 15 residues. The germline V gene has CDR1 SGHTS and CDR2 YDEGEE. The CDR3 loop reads CASSKGDSSYNEQFF. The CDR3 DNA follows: TGTGCCAGCAGCAAGGGGGATTCCTCCTACAATGAGCAGTTCTTC.

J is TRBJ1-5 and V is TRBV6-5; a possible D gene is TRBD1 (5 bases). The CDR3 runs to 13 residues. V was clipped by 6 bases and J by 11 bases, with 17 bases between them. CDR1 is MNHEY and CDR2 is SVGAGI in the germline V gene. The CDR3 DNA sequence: TGTGCCAGCAGGGGCGGGGCTCTACGAGCCCAGCATTTT. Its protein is CASRGGALRAQHF.

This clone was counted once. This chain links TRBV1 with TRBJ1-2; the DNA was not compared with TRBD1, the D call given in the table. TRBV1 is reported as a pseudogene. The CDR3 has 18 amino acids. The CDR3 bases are TGCACCAGCAGCCATGGGGACAGTACAAACCCGAGTAGGCTCGGCTACACCTTC. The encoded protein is CTSSHGDSTNPSRLGYTF.

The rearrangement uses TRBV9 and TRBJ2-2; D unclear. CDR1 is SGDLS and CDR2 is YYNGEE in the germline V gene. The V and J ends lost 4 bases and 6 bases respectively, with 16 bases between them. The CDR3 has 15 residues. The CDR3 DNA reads TGTGCCAGCAGCCCACTACAAATTGCTGCCGGGGAGCTGTTTTTT. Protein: CASSPLQIAAGELFF.

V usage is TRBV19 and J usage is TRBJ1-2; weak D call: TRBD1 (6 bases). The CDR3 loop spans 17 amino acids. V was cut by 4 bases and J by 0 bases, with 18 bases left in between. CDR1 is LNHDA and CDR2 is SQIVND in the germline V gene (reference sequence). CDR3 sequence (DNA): TGTGCCAGTAGTAAACCGGGGGGCGACGCGACTAACTATGGCTACACCTTC. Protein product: CASSKPGGDATNYGYTF.